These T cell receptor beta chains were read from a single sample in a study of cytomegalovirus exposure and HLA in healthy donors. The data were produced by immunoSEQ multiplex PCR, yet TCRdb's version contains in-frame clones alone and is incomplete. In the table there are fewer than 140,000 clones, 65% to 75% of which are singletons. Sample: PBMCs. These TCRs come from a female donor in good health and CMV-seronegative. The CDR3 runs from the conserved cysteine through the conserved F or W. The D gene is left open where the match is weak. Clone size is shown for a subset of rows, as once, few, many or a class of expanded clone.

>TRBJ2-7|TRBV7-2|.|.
CASSLDPGVNYEQYF
TGTGCCAGCAGCTTAGATCCGGGAGTAAACTACGAGCAGTACTTC
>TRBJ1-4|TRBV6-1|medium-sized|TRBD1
CASSEAGQGFEKLFF
TGTGCCAGCAGTGAAGCGGGACAGGGGTTTGAAAAACTGTTTTTT
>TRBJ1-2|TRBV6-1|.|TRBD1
CASNNPGTAKYGYTF
TGTGCCAGCAATAACCCCGGGACAGCCAAATATGGCTACACCTTC
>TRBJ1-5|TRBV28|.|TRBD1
CASNRQGVGYQPQHF
TGTGCCAGCAACCGACAGGGGGTGGGTTACCAGCCCCAGCATTTT
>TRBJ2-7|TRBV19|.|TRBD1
CASSIGRGYSYEQYF
TGTGCCAGTAGTATAGGCAGGGGGTATTCCTACGAGCAGTACTTC
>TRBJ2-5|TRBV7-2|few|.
CASSSPRNWTQYF
TGTGCCAGCAGCTCGCCGCGCAATTGGACCCAGTACTTC
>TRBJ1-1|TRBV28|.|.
CASLFGRGSTEAFF
TGTGCCAGCCTCTTTGGTAGGGGGTCGACTGAAGCTTTCTTT
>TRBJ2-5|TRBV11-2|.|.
CASSLSSAGPQETQYF
TGTGCCAGCAGCTTATCTTCGGCAGGCCCCCAAGAGACCCAGTACTTC
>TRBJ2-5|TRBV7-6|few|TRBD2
CASSLRPREDETQYF
TGTGCCAGCAGCTTACGCCCCCGGGAGGATGAGACCCAGTACTTC
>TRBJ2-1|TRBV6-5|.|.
CASSYGAGPSYNEQFF
TGTGCCAGCAGTTACGGCGCGGGACCCTCCTACAATGAGCAGTTCTTC
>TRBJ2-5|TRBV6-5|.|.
CASSYSSGTQYF
TGTGCCAGCAGTTACTCGTCGGGGACCCAGTACTTC
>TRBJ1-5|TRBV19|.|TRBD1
CASSILPTGIGNQPQHF
TGTGCCAGTAGTATCCTCCCGACAGGGATCGGCAATCAGCCCCAGCATTTT
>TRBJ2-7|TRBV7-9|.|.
CASSSNSVLSYEQYF
TGTGCCAGCAGCTCTAATTCGGTTTTGAGTTACGAGCAGTACTTC
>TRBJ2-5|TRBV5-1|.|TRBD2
CASSFSGRRVETQYF
TGCGCCAGCAGCTTTAGCGGGAGGAGGGTGGAGACCCAGTACTTC
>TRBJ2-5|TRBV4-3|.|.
CASSQQFIPWDPRREETQYF
TGCGCCAGCAGCCAACAGTTTATTCCCTGGGACCCGAGGAGGGAAGAGACCCAGTACTTC
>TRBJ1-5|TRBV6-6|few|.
CASSPPGARNQPQHF
TGTGCCAGCAGTCCCCCAGGGGCGCGAAATCAGCCCCAGCATTTT